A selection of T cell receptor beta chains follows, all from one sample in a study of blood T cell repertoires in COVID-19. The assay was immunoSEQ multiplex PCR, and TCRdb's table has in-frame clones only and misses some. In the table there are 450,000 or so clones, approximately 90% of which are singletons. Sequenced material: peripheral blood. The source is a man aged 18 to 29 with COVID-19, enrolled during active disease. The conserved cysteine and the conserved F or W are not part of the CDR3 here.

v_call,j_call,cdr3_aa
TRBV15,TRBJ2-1,ATRPQGWSYNEQF
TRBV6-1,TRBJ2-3,ASSERGVTDTQY
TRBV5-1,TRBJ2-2,ASSGGTGPNTGELF
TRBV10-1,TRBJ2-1,ASSELAGVYNEQF
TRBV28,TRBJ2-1,ASRGAGQGVGEQF
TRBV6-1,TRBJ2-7,ASSEDGGGYSYEQY
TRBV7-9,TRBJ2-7,ASSLLPVPAEVNPSEQY
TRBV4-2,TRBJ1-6,ASSPREGGRGSPLH
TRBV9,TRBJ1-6,ASSYRTVNSPLH
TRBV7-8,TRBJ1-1,ASSINLGVNTEAF
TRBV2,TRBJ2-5,ASSEISREQETQY
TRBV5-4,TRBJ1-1,ASSSVLGGPGTEAF
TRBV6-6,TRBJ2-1,ASSPPQGSRATYNEQF
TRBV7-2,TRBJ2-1,ASGLRGQLYNEQF
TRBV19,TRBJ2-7,ASWDRVGEQY
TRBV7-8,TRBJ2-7,ASSLDQGPYEQY
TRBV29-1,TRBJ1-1,SARRDQNTEAF
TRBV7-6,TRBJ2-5,ASSLGAGKQETQY
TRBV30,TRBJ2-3,AWSTGSTDTQY
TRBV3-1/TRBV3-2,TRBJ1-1,ASSQAGQGPEAF
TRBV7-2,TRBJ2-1,ASSRGTSSYNEQF
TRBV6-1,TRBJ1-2,ASSEGNRLYYT
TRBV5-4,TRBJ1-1,ASSLGAGVSSTEAF
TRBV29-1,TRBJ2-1,SVVTGGANEQF
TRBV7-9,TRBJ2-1,ASSHRQGGNEQF
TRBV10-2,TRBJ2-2,ASSESLVGGGATGELF
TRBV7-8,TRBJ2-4,ASSLPYSKNIQY
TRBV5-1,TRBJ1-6,ASSLAGQGRSPLH
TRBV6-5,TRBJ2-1,ASSLTGPRGGQF
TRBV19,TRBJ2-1,ASSIGTGLYNEQF
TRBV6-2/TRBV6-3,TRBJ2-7,ASSSLPSGIWYEQY
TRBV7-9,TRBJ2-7,ASSFQGAEQY
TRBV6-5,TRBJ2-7,ASSTSRGGQY
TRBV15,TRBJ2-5,ATSRDRTGGASGTQY
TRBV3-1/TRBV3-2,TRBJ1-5,ASSHLDQPQH
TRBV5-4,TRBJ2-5,ASSLGQGTQETQY
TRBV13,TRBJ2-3,ASSLGLAGGPDTQY
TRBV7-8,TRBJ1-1,ASSTDPGFAEAF
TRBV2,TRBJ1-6,ASIRSKGQGNSPLH
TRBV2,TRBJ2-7,ASSRTGLSYEQY
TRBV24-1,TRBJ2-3,ATSGATRTDTQY
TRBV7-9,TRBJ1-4,ASSPLLVKTGGYEKLF
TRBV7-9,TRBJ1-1,ASSLRGTPALHTEAF
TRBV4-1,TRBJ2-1,ASSQTGLEQF